This entry is about one TCR beta chain. This clone has just a few counts. What antigen it recognizes has not been identified. Base qualities are not recorded, but no much larger clone differs from it by a single base. The immunoSEQ Assay was used to sequence TCRbeta CDR3 regions. After extraction, genomic DNA underwent amplification by bias-controlled multiplex PCR, followed by high-throughput sequencing. The authors' analysis ran thus. To quantify the absolute abundance of every unique TCRbeta CDR3 region, sequences were collapsed and filtered. Usable DNA was measured by amplifying reference genes present in all nucleated cells, and TCRbeta template counts were normalized to that usable DNA to estimate T cell fraction. Repertoire TCRs were annotated as SARS-CoV-2-specific when V gene, CDR3 amino acid sequence and J gene were exactly matched to a known reactive TCR set. The reference SARS-CoV-2 TCR set was derived from MIRA and filtered for enrichment in COVID-19-positive ImmuneCODE repertoires, a step that removed public or cross-reactive TCRs. Based on the MIRA antigens, annotated TCRs were further analysed at the level of specific ORF or position within ORF. Breadth was defined as the number of annotated unique rearrangements divided by the total number of unique productive rearrangements, and depth was defined as the summed frequency of the annotated unique rearrangements. Group comparisons of TCR breadth used two-sided Wilcoxon rank-sum tests. This is the immuneACCESS table as TCRdb keeps it, with only in-frame sequences that have V and J called. A part of the clones is gone; compared with another copy, unresolved V genes explain less than half, and the rest is unexplained. For V, J and clone size, that table is used; D and trimming come from the DNA. Present in this sample are more than 150,000 clones, around 88% of which were seen just once. 5.5% to 6% of the sample is in the top ten clones.

This sample is drawn from a study of Ad26.COV2.S vaccination and SARS-CoV-2 variants listed by TCRdb under 2021. With respect to the entire study: TCRbeta repertoire sequencing was used to assess the specificity and breadth of SARS-CoV-2-reactive T cell receptors after Ad26.COV2.S vaccination. A total of around 32 samples were included in the TCR-sequenced set, comprising around 19 Ad26.COV2.S vaccine recipients, 5 placebo recipients and 8 SARS-CoV-2 convalescent individuals.

The time point label corresponds to: individuals recovered from natural SARS-CoV-2 infection. Study-wide conclusions, independent of this receptor: Higher spike-specific TCR breadth was observed in Ad26.COV2.S recipients than in placebo recipients (P = 0.0014). It was noted by the authors that total T cell responses may have been underestimated by the TCR breadth and depth analyses. Vaccine and placebo recipients had comparable non-spike TCR breadth, which fits with the vaccine containing only spike. After vaccination, spike-specific CD8+ and CD4+ T cell responses were reported to show substantial breadth.

From a lookup of the germline V gene, CDR1 and CDR2 are SGHDT and YYEEEE. V was cut back by 0 bases and J by 6 bases, leaving a gap of 13 bases between them. The CDR3 numbers 14 residues from cysteine through phenylalanine. The entry retains the CDR3 DNA only, 42 bases that are in frame from base 1. The sequences come from peripheral blood, collected after recovery from COVID-19. The chain is assembled from TRBV5-6 and TRBJ2-7, with the D call tentatively TRBD1 or TRBD2, each fitting 5 bases. The clonotype was recovered from a human donor who had recovered from COVID-19. The CDR3 in this case is CASSLVSGSSEQYF. The nucleotides read TGTGCCAGCAGCTTGGTGTCAGGGAGTAGCGAGCAGTACTTC.